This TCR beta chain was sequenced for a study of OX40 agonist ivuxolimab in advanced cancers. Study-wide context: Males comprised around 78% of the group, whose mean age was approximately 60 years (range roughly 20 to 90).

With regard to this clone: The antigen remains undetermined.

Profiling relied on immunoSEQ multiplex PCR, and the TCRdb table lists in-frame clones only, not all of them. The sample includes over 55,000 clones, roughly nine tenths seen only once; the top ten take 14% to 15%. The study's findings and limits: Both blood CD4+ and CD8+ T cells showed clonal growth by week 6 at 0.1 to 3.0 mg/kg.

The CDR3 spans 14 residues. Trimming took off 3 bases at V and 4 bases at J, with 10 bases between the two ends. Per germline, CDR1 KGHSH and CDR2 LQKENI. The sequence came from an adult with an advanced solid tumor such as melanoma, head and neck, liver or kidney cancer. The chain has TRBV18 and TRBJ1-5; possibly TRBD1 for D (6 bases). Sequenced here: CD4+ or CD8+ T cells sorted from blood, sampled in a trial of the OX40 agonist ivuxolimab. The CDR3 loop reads CASSPVRGNQPQHF. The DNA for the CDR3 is TGTGCCAGCTCACCGGTCAGGGGTAATCAGCCCCAGCATTTT.